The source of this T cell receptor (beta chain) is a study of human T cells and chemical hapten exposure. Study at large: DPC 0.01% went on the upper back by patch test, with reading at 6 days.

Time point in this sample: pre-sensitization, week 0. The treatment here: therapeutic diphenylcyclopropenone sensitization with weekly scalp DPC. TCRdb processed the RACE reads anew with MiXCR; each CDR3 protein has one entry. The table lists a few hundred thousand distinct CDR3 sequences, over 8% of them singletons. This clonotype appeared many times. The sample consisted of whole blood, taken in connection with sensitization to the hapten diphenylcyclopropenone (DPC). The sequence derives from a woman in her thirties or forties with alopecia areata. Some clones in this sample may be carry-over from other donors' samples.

The CDR3 protein is CASELRDGRGEQYF. CDR3 nucleotide sequence: TGTGCCAGCGAGTTAAGGGATGGGCGAGGCGAGCAGTACTTC. V gene TRBV6-2 or TRBV6-3 combines with J gene TRBJ2-7; D is unresolved. Trimming cost V 8 bases and J 6 bases, with 20 bases left between them. Germline-derived CDR1 and CDR2 are MNHEY and SVGEGT. The CDR3 has 14 residues.